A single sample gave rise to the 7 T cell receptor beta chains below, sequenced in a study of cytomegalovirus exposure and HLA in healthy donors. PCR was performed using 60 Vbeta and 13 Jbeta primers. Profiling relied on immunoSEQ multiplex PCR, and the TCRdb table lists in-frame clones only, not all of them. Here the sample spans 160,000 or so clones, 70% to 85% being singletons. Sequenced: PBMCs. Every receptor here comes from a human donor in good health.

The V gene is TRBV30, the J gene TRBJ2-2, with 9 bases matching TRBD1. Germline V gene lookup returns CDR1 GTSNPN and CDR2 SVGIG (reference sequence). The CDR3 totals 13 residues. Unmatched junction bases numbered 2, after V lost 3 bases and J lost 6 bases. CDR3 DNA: TGTGCCTGGAGGACAGGGGGTGCCGGGGAGCTGTTTTTT. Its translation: CAWRTGGAGELFF.

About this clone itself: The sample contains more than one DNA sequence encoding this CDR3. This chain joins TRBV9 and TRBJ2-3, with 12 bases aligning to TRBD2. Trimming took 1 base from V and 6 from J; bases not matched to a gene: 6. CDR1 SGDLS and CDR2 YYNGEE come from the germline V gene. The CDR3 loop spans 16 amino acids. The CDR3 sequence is CASSVLAGGPGDTQYF. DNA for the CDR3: TGTGCCAGCAGCGTACTAGCGGGGGGGCCCGGGGATACGCAGTATTTT.

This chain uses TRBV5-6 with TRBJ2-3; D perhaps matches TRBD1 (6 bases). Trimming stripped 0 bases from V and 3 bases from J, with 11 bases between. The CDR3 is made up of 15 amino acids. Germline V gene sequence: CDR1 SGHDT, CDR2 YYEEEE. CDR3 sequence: CASSLAGQRTDTQYF. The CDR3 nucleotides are TGTGCCAGCAGCTTGGCCGGACAGCGGACAGATACGCAGTATTTT.

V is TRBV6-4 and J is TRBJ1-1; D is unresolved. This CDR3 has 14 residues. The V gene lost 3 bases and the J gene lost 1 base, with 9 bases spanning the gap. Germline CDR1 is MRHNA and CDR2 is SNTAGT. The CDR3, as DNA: TGTGCCAGCAGTGAGGAGGCGCGGAACACTGAAGCTTTCTTT. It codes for CASSEEARNTEAFF.

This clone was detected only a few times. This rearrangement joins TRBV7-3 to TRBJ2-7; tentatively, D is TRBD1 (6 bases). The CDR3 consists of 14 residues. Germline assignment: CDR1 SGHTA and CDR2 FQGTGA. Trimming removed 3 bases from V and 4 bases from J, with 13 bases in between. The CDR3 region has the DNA TGTGCCAGCAGCTTCCTCCCAGGGGCTTACGAGCAGTACTTC. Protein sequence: CASSFLPGAYEQYF.

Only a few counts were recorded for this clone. The CDR3 protein is CASTLAGGGVRAKNIQYF. DNA for the CDR3: TGTGCCAGCACACTAGCGGGGGGCGGGGTCCGGGCCAAAAACATTCAGTACTTC. The chain links TRBV5-4 to TRBJ2-4, with 12 bases identical to TRBD2. The germline V gene has CDR1 SGHNT and CDR2 YYREEE (reference sequence). V lost 6 bases, J lost 1 base, and 11 bases stayed unmatched. CDR3 length: 18 residues.

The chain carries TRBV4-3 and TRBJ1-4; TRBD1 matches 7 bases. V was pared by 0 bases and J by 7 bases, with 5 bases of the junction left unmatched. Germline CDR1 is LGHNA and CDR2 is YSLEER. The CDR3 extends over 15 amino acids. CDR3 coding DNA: TGCGCCAGCAGCCAAGATCTGGCAGGGGGTGAAAAACTGTTTTTT. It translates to CASSQDLAGGEKLFF.